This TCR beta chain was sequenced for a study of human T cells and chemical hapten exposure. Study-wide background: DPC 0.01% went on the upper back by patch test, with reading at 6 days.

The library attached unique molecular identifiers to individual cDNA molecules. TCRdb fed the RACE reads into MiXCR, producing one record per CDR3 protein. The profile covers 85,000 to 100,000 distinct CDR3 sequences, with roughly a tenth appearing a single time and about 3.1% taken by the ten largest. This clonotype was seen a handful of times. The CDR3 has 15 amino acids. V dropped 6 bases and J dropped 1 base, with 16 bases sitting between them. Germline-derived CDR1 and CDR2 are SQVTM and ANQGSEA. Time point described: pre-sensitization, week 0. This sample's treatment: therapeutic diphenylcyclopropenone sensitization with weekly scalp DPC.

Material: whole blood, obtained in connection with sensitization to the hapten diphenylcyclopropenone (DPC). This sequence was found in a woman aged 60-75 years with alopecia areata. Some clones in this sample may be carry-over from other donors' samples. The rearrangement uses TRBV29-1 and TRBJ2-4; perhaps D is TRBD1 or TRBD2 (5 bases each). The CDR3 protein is CSVPGTANAKNIQYF. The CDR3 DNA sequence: TGCAGCGTACCCGGGACGGCGAACGCCAAAAACATTCAGTACTTC.